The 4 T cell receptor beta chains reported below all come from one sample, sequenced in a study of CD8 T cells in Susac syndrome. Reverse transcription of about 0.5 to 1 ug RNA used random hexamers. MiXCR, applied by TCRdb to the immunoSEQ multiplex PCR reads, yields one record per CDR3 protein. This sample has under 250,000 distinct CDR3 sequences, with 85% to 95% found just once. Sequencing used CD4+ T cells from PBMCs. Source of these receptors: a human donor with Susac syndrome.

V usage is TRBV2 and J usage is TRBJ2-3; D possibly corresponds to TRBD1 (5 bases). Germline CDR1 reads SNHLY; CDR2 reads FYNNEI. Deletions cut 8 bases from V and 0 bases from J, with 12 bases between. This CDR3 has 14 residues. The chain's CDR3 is CASYYRFSTDTQYF. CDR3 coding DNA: TGTGCCAGCTATTACAGGTTTAGCACAGATACGCAGTATTTT.

In DNA form, the CDR3 reads TGTGCCAGCTCACCAAGCAGGCAGACGAACACCGGGGAGCTGTTTTTT. Protein sequence: CASSPSRQTNTGELFF. The V gene is TRBV18, the J gene TRBJ2-2; no firm D call. The V end lost 2 bases, the J end lost 0 bases, and 10 bases lay between the germline ends. The CDR3 contains 16 residues. CDR1 is KGHSH, CDR2 LQKENI, per germline. The full variable domain, with the rest looked up from reference TRBV18 and TRBJ2-2, is NAGVMQNPRHLVRRRGQEARLRCSPMKGHSHVYWYRQLPEEGLKFMVYLQKENIIDESGMPKERFSAEFPKEGPSILRIQQVVRGDSAAYFCASSPSRQTNTGELFFGEGSRLTVL.

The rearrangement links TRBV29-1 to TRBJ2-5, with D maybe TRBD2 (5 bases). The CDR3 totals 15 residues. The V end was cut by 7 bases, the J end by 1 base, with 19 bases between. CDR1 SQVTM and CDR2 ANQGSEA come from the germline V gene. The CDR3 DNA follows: TGCAGCGGACTTCCGGGAAGGTCCTTCCAAGAGACCCAGTACTTC. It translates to CSGLPGRSFQETQYF. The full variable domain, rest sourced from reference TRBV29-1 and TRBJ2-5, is SAVISQKPSRDICQRGTSLTIQCQVDSQVTMMFWYRQQPGQSLTLIATANQGSEATYESGFVIDKFPISRPNLTFSTLTVSNMSPEDSSIYLCSGLPGRSFQETQYFGPGTRLLVL.

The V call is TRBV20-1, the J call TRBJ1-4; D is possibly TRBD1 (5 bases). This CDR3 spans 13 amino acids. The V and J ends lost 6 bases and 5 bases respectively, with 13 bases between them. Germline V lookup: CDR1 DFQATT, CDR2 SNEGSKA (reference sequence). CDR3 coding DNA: TGCAGTGCCGCGGGGGATCTCAATGAAAAACTGTTTTTT. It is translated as CSAAGDLNEKLFF.